The clone carrying this T cell receptor beta chain turned up a few times. As yet, its antigen is unknown. This CDR3 contains 17 residues. The J segment lost 1 base and the V segment lost 2 bases, leaving 2 bases of the junction unmatched. Each TCR beta library was made by quantitative 5'-RACE that incorporated molecular barcodes. TCRdb reprocessed the 5' RACE reads via MiXCR and lists one record per CDR3 protein. Of 150,000 to 200,000 distinct CDR3 sequences detected, 11% appear once; the ten largest clones hold about 29%. The data derive from a study of CD8 T cells in ankylosing spondylitis. Study-wide points: Certain motif variants had earlier been reported in reactive arthritis synovial fluid and blood. Significant enrichment of disease-linked clones was reportedly seen in matched ankylosing spondylitis synovial fluid.

The receptor comes from a male donor with ankylosing spondylitis or in good health (not recorded which). This rearrangement joins TRBV12-3 or TRBV12-4 to TRBJ2-1, with 13 bases aligning to TRBD2. Sequenced sample: blood, either unsorted or a sorted T cell fraction (not recorded which). The CDR3, as DNA: TGTGCCAGCAGTTTATTGACTAGCGGGAGGTCCTACAATGAGCAGTTCTTC. It yields the protein CASSLLTSGRSYNEQFF.